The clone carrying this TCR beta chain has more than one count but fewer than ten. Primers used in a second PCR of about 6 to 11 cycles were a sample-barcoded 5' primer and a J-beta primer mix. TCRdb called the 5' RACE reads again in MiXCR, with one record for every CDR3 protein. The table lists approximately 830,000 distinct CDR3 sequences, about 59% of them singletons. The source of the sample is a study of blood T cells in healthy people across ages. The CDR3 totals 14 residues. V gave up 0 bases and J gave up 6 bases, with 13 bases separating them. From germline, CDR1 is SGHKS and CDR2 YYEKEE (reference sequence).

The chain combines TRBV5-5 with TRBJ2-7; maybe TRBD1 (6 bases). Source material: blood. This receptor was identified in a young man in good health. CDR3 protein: CASSLASGVLEQYF. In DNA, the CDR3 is TGTGCCAGCAGCTTGGCGTCAGGGGTGCTCGAGCAGTACTTC.